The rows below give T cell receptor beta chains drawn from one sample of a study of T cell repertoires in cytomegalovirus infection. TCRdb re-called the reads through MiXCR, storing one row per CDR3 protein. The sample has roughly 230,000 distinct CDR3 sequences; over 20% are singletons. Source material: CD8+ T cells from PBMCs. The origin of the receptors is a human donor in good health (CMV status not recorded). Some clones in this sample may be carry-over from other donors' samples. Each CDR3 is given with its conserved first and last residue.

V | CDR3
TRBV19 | CASSPGQGVYNEQFF
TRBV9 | CASSEGPRGEQFF
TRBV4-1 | CASSQGWDGGGGETQYF
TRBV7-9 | CASSQDGSNQPQHF
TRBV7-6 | CASSVGSDRDQPQHF
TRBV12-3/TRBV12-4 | CASSLADNEQFF
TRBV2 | CASSERTVTEAFF
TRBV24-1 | CATSDPIGWGAYEQYF
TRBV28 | CASSLLARFSYEQYF
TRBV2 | CASSVGRNYEQYF
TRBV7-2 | CASSPRTGVLDGYTF
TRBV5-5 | CASSFGRGGYSYEQYF
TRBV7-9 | CASSSSNEQFF
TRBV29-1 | CSVERSGEYQETQYF
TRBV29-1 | CSAWTGSNYGYTF
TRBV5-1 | CASSLAGTGDSRPYEQYF
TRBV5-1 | CASSLTGYEQYF
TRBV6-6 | CASSYSDNTGELFF
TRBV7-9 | CASSDLFTRGGYTF
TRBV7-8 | CASSSGQGISYEQYF
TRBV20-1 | CSAERLSEDTQYF
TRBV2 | CASSEPGLYEQYF